Listed below are T cell receptor beta chains from one sample, sequenced in a study of cytomegalovirus exposure and HLA in healthy donors. Using immunoSEQ multiplex PCR, the repertoire was profiled, and TCRdb retains in-frame clones only, with some absent. Altogether under 250,000 clones are present, almost 80% being singletons, with the ten largest covering 1.8%. The sequenced sample consisted of PBMCs. The source of these receptors is a male donor in good health and CMV-seronegative. The CDR3 runs from the conserved cysteine through the conserved F or W. Fields, in order: CDR3 protein, CDR3 length, J gene, D gene, V gene. D genes are given only for firm matches.

CDR3aa: CASSDPRRDSFGYTF
len: 15
j_gene: TRBJ1-2
d_gene: TRBD1
v_gene: TRBV6-1

CDR3aa: CASSLARELDTQYF
len: 14
j_gene: TRBJ2-3
d_gene: -
v_gene: TRBV5-1

CDR3aa: CASTQGWNTEAFF
len: 13
j_gene: TRBJ1-1
d_gene: -
v_gene: TRBV6-5

CDR3aa: CASSPRGGNYGYTF
len: 14
j_gene: TRBJ1-2
d_gene: -
v_gene: TRBV5-4

CDR3aa: CASSWTVNTEAFF
len: 13
j_gene: TRBJ1-1
d_gene: -
v_gene: TRBV6-5

CDR3aa: CASSDRETDYNEQFF
len: 15
j_gene: TRBJ2-1
d_gene: -
v_gene: TRBV25-1

CDR3aa: CASSPAGTLDTQYF
len: 14
j_gene: TRBJ2-3
d_gene: -
v_gene: TRBV9

CDR3aa: CASSPLSNEKLFF
len: 13
j_gene: TRBJ1-4
d_gene: -
v_gene: TRBV18

CDR3aa: CASSRQGALGYTF
len: 13
j_gene: TRBJ1-2
d_gene: TRBD1
v_gene: TRBV7-8

CDR3aa: CASSDPPRGNEQFF
len: 14
j_gene: TRBJ2-1
d_gene: -
v_gene: TRBV2

CDR3aa: CASSFVAVNEKLFF
len: 14
j_gene: TRBJ1-4
d_gene: -
v_gene: TRBV28

CDR3aa: CASSSGTGGVVANVLTF
len: 17
j_gene: TRBJ2-6
d_gene: TRBD1
v_gene: TRBV2

CDR3aa: CASSRGQPVNTEAFF
len: 15
j_gene: TRBJ1-1
d_gene: -
v_gene: TRBV7-2

CDR3aa: CASSEWAGVNSPLHF
len: 15
j_gene: TRBJ1-6
d_gene: -
v_gene: TRBV25-1

CDR3aa: CASSRRQGGSYEQYF
len: 15
j_gene: TRBJ2-7
d_gene: -
v_gene: TRBV7-2

CDR3aa: CASSSTGVVGNYGYTF
len: 16
j_gene: TRBJ1-2
d_gene: TRBD1
v_gene: TRBV28

CDR3aa: CASSAGVDTEAFF
len: 13
j_gene: TRBJ1-1
d_gene: -
v_gene: TRBV2

CDR3aa: CSSSLGGSTEAFF
len: 13
j_gene: TRBJ1-1
d_gene: -
v_gene: TRBV7-9

CDR3aa: CAIERPGLSTEAFF
len: 14
j_gene: TRBJ1-1
d_gene: -
v_gene: TRBV28

CDR3aa: CASSLGAGVLQPQHF
len: 15
j_gene: TRBJ1-5
d_gene: -
v_gene: TRBV7-6

CDR3aa: CAWSRRGGTPEQFF
len: 14
j_gene: TRBJ2-1
d_gene: TRBD2
v_gene: TRBV30

CDR3aa: CASSFLGQGTTDTQYF
len: 16
j_gene: TRBJ2-3
d_gene: TRBD1
v_gene: TRBV19

CDR3aa: CASSRDRAYGYTF
len: 13
j_gene: TRBJ1-2
d_gene: TRBD1
v_gene: TRBV5-1

CDR3aa: CASSLRDRDRTEAFF
len: 15
j_gene: TRBJ1-1
d_gene: TRBD1
v_gene: TRBV28

CDR3aa: CASSVRLAPSYEQYF
len: 15
j_gene: TRBJ2-7
d_gene: -
v_gene: TRBV21-1

CDR3aa: CASSLKTTGGAYSNQPQHF
len: 19
j_gene: TRBJ1-5
d_gene: -
v_gene: TRBV16

CDR3aa: CAWSEEAGEYF
len: 11
j_gene: TRBJ2-7
d_gene: -
v_gene: TRBV30

CDR3aa: CASSPQGWGPYEQYF
len: 15
j_gene: TRBJ2-7
d_gene: -
v_gene: TRBV18

CDR3aa: CASSLSRISYEQYF
len: 14
j_gene: TRBJ2-7
d_gene: -
v_gene: TRBV27

CDR3aa: CAWSVWGQGGYTF
len: 13
j_gene: TRBJ1-2
d_gene: -
v_gene: TRBV30

CDR3aa: CASSGTGVIQPQHF
len: 14
j_gene: TRBJ1-5
d_gene: TRBD1
v_gene: TRBV19

CDR3aa: CASQQGVLVYEQYF
len: 14
j_gene: TRBJ2-7
d_gene: -
v_gene: TRBV2

CDR3aa: CASSYGGVGEKLFF
len: 14
j_gene: TRBJ1-4
d_gene: -
v_gene: TRBV6-5

CDR3aa: CASSVGRGGLYEQYF
len: 15
j_gene: TRBJ2-7
d_gene: TRBD2
v_gene: TRBV9

CDR3aa: CASSISGFARGANTEAFF
len: 18
j_gene: TRBJ1-1
d_gene: -
v_gene: TRBV19

CDR3aa: CAIRGQSSDTQYF
len: 13
j_gene: TRBJ2-3
d_gene: TRBD1
v_gene: TRBV10-3

CDR3aa: CASSLGGDRYGYTF
len: 14
j_gene: TRBJ1-2
d_gene: -
v_gene: TRBV5-1

CDR3aa: CASSTPGQLEGYEQYF
len: 16
j_gene: TRBJ2-7
d_gene: TRBD1
v_gene: TRBV28

CDR3aa: CASSFKQGAGTEAFF
len: 15
j_gene: TRBJ1-1
d_gene: TRBD1
v_gene: TRBV5-5

CDR3aa: CASSHGTVDSGNTIYF
len: 16
j_gene: TRBJ1-3
d_gene: TRBD1
v_gene: TRBV18

CDR3aa: CASSPTRGGLDTQYF
len: 15
j_gene: TRBJ2-3
d_gene: -
v_gene: TRBV7-9

CDR3aa: CASSVRGTNTEAFF
len: 14
j_gene: TRBJ1-1
d_gene: -
v_gene: TRBV9

CDR3aa: CASFWAQNTEAFF
len: 13
j_gene: TRBJ1-1
d_gene: -
v_gene: TRBV19

CDR3aa: CASSYSQNSGANVLTF
len: 16
j_gene: TRBJ2-6
d_gene: -
v_gene: TRBV6-5

CDR3aa: CASRGRRGETQYF
len: 13
j_gene: TRBJ2-5
d_gene: -
v_gene: TRBV28

CDR3aa: CASSWGDRGIQDIQYF
len: 16
j_gene: TRBJ2-4
d_gene: TRBD1
v_gene: TRBV5-4

CDR3aa: CASSQGVTDGETQYF
len: 15
j_gene: TRBJ2-5
d_gene: -
v_gene: TRBV14

CDR3aa: CASTTPGVTGELFF
len: 14
j_gene: TRBJ2-2
d_gene: -
v_gene: TRBV7-7

CDR3aa: CASSPRPWNGRSGQYF
len: 16
j_gene: TRBJ2-7
d_gene: TRBD2
v_gene: TRBV9

CDR3aa: CASSRDREYAYGYTF
len: 15
j_gene: TRBJ1-2
d_gene: TRBD1
v_gene: TRBV7-9

CDR3aa: CASSPDRGGATNEKLFF
len: 17
j_gene: TRBJ1-4
d_gene: TRBD1
v_gene: TRBV5-1

CDR3aa: CASSLAGGYDEQFF
len: 14
j_gene: TRBJ2-1
d_gene: TRBD1
v_gene: TRBV18

CDR3aa: CASSQEGETYEQYF
len: 14
j_gene: TRBJ2-7
d_gene: -
v_gene: TRBV4-1

CDR3aa: CASSYGVAGDTQYF
len: 14
j_gene: TRBJ2-3
d_gene: TRBD2
v_gene: TRBV6-6

CDR3aa: CASSSWTAQYGYTF
len: 14
j_gene: TRBJ1-2
d_gene: -
v_gene: TRBV19

CDR3aa: CASSRGVSDTQYF
len: 13
j_gene: TRBJ2-3
d_gene: TRBD2
v_gene: TRBV27

CDR3aa: CASSLSGGGYGYTF
len: 14
j_gene: TRBJ1-2
d_gene: TRBD1
v_gene: TRBV5-1

CDR3aa: CASSLAGRGYGYTF
len: 14
j_gene: TRBJ1-2
d_gene: TRBD1
v_gene: TRBV5-4

CDR3aa: CASRRGQGPQPQHF
len: 14
j_gene: TRBJ1-5
d_gene: TRBD1
v_gene: TRBV2